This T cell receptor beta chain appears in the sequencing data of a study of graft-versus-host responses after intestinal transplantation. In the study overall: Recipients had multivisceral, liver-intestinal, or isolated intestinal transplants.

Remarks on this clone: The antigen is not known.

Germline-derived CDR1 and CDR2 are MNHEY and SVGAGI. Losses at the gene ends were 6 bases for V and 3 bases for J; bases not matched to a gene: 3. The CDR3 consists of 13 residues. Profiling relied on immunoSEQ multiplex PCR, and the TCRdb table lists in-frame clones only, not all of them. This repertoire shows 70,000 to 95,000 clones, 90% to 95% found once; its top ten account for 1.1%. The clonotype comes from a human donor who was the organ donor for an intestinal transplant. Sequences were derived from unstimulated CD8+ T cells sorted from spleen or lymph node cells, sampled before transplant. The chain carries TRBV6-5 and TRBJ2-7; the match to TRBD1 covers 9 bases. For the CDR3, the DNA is TGTGCCAGCAGCCTGGGACAGGGCTACGAGCAGTACTTC. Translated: CASSLGQGYEQYF.